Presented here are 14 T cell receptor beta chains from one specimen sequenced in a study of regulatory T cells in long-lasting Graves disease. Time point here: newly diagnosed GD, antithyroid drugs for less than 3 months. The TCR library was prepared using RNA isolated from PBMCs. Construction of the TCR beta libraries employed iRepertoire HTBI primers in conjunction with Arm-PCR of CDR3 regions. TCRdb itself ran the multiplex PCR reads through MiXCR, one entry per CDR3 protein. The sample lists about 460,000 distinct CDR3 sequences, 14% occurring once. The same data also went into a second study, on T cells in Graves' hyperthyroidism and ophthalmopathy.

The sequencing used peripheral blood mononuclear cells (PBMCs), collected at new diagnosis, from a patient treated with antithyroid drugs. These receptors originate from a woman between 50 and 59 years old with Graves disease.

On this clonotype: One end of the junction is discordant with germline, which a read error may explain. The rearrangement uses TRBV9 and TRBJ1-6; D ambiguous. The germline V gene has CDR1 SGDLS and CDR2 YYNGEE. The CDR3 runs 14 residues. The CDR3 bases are TGTGCCAGCAGCAGGGATTCCTATAATCCACCCCTCCACTTT. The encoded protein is CASSRDSYNPPLHF.

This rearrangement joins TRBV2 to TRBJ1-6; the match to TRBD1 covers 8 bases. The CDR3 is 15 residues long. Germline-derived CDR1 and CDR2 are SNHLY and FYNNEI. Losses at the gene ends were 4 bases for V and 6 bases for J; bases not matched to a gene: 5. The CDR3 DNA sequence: TGTGCCAGCAGTGCCCGGACAGGGACTAATTCACCCCTCCACTTT. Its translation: CASSARTGTNSPLHF.

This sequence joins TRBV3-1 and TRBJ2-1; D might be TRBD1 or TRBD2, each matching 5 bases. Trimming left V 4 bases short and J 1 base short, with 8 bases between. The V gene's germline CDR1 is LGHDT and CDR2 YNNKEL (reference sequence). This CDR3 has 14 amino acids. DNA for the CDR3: TGTGCCAGCAGCCGGGACCTTTCCTACAATGAGCAGTTCTTC. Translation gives CASSRDLSYNEQFF.

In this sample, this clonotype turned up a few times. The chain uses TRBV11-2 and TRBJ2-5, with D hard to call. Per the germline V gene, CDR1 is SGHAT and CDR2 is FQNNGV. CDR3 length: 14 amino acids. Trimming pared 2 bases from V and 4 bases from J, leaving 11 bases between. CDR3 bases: TGTGCCAGCAGCTTAACCCACAAGGGAGAGACCCAGTACTTC. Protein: CASSLTHKGETQYF.

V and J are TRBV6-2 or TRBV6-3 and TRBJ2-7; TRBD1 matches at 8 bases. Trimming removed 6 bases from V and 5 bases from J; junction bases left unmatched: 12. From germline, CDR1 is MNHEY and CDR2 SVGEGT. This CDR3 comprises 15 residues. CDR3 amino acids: CASRDHGQGLDEQYF. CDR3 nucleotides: TGTGCCAGCAGGGACCATGGACAGGGACTGGACGAGCAGTACTTC.

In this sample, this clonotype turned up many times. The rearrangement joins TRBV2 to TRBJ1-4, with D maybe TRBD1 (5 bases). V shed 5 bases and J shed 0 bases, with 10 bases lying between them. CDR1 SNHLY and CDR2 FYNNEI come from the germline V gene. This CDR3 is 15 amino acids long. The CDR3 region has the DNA TGTGCCAGCAGTTACGACAGAGCAACTAATGAAAAACTGTTTTTT. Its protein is CASSYDRATNEKLFF. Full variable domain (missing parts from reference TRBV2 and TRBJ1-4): EPEVTQTPSHQVTQMGQEVILRCVPISNHLYFYWYRQILGQKVEFLVSFYNNEISEKSEIFDDQFSVERPDGSNFTLKIRSTKLEDSAMYFCASSYDRATNEKLFFGSGTQLSVL.

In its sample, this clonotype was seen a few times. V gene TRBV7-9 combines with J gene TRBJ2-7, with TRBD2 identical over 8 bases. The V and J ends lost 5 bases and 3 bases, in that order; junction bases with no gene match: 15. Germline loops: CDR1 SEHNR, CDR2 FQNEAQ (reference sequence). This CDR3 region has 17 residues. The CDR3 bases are TGTGCCAGCAGCAAGGCAAGTCCCAGCGGGAGAGGCTACGAGCAGTACTTC. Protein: CASSKASPSGRGYEQYF.

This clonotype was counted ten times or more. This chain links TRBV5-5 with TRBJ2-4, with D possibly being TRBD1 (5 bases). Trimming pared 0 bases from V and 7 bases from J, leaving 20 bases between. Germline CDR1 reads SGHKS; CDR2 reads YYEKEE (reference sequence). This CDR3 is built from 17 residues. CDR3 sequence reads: CASSLDSLGAGLNIQYF. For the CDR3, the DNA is TGTGCCAGCAGCTTGGATTCGTTAGGGGCCGGTTTGAACATTCAGTACTTC.

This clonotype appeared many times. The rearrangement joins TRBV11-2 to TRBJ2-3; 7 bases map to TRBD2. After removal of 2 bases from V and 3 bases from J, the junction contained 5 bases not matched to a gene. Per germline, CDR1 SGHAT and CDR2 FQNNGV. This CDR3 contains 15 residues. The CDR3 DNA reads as TGTGCCAGCAGCTTAAGGCTAGCGGAAACAGATACGCAGTATTTT. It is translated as CASSLRLAETDTQYF.

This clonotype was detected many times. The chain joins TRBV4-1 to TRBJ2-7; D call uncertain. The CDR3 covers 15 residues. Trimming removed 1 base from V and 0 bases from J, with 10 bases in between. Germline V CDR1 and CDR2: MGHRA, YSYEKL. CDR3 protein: CASSQALGISYEQYF. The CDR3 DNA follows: TGCGCCAGCAGCCAAGCTTTGGGAATCTCCTACGAGCAGTACTTC.

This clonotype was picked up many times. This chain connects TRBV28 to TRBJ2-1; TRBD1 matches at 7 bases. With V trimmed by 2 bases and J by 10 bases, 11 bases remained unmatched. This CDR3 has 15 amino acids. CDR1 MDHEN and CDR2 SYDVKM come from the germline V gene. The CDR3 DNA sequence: TGTGCCAGCAGTTTAACCAGGACAGGTGCGATGGAGCAGTTCTTC. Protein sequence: CASSLTRTGAMEQFF.

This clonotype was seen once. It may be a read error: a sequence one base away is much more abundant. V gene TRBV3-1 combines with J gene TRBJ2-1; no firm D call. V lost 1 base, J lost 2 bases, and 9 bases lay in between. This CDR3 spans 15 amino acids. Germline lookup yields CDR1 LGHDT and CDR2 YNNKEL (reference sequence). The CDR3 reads CASSQATRPYNEQFF. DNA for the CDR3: TGTGCCAGCAGCCAAGCAACCAGGCCCTACAATGAGCAGTTCTTC.

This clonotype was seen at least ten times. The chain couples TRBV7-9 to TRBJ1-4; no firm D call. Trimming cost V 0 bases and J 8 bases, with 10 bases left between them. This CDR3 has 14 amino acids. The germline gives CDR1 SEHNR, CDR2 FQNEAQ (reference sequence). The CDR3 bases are TGTGCCAGCAGCTTAGCGCATGGAGGGGAAAAACTGTTTTTT. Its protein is CASSLAHGGEKLFF.

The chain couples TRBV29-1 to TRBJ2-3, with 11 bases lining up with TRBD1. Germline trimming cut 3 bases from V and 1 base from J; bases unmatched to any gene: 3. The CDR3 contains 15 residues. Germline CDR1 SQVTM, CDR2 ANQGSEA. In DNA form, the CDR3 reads TGCAGCGTTGAGGGACAGGGGGGAGGCACAGATACGCAGTATTTT. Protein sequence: CSVEGQGGGTDTQYF.